These 13 T cell receptor beta chains originate from one sample sequenced in a study of response to subunit inactivated influenza vaccine. TCRdb re-derived calls from the RT-PCR reads in MiXCR, one entry per CDR3 protein. The sample lists 800,000 or so distinct CDR3 sequences; around 20% were seen once. Source: PBMCs from blood, taken approximately 5 days after vaccination. Every receptor here comes from a man in his forties or fifties who received an inactivated influenza vaccine.

The rearrangement joins TRBV7-9 to TRBJ2-5, with 11 bases aligning to TRBD2. After removal of 4 bases from V and 5 bases from J, the junction contained 6 bases not matched to a gene. CDR1 is SEHNR and CDR2 is FQNEAQ in the germline V gene (reference sequence). This CDR3 has 15 amino acids. The CDR3 DNA is TGTGCCAGCAGCTGGCTAGCGGGGGGCGGCGAGACCCAGTACTTC. This codes for CASSWLAGGGETQYF.

This clonotype was seen repeatedly, ten times or more. V is TRBV5-1 and J is TRBJ2-1; 9 positions agree with TRBD2. This CDR3 has 16 residues. V shed 0 bases, J shed 5 bases, and the junction held 6 bases outside the gene matches. Germline values: CDR1 SGHRS, CDR2 YFSETQ. The CDR3 DNA reads TGCGCCAGCAGCTTGGCCGGGTTAGCGGGAGACAATGAGCAGTTCTTC. Its translation: CASSLAGLAGDNEQFF.

The chain carries TRBV12-3 or TRBV12-4 and TRBJ1-2; D unclear. The CDR3 is made up of 14 amino acids. V dropped 1 base and J dropped 8 bases, with 14 bases sitting between them. CDR3 coding DNA: TGTGCCAGCAGTTTAGAGTGGGCCGGTGGGGGCTACACCTTC. It is translated as CASSLEWAGGGYTF.

This clonotype was observed a few times. V gene TRBV7-2 combines with J gene TRBJ2-1; 8 bases are shared with TRBD1. This CDR3 comprises 15 residues. Germline values: CDR1 SGHTA, CDR2 FQGNSA. V shed 5 bases, J shed 3 bases, and the junction held 6 bases outside the gene matches. The CDR3 DNA follows: TGTGCCAGCAGCCTAGACAGGGGAATCTACAATGAGCAGTTCTTC. Residues: CASSLDRGIYNEQFF. Full variable domain (remainder filled in from reference TRBV7-2 and TRBJ2-1): GAGVSQSPSNKVTEKGKDVELRCDPISGHTALYWYRQSLGQGLEFLIYFQGNSAPDKSGLPSDRFSAERTGGSVSTLTIQRTQQEDSAVYLCASSLDRGIYNEQFFGPGTRLTVL.

The table lists this clonotype with many counts. V is TRBV11-1 and J is TRBJ2-7, with 12 positions matching TRBD1. The CDR3 is 15 amino acids. Per the germline V gene, CDR1 is SGHAT and CDR2 is FQDESV (reference sequence). With V trimmed by 6 bases and J by 2 bases, 5 bases remained unmatched. DNA for the CDR3: TGTGCCAGCAGACCGGGACAGGGGGCGACCTACGAGCAGTACTTC. It is translated as CASRPGQGATYEQYF. Looking up the rest from reference TRBV11-1 and TRBJ2-7 gives the full variable domain: EAEVAQSPRYKITEKSQAVAFWCDPISGHATLYWYRQILGQGPELLVQFQDESVVDDSQLPKDRFSAERLKGVDSTLKIQPAELGDSAMYLCASRPGQGATYEQYFGPGTRLTVT.

The V and J genes are TRBV5-1 and TRBJ2-1, with 14 nucleotides matching TRBD2. This CDR3 region has 18 residues. From germline, CDR1 is SGHRS and CDR2 YFSETQ. The ends lost 4 bases at V and 0 bases at J; junction bases unmatched: 6. The CDR3 region is CASSSRLAGGSSYNEQFF. In nucleotides, the CDR3 is TGCGCCAGCAGCAGTCGACTAGCGGGGGGGAGCTCCTACAATGAGCAGTTCTTC.

The chain has TRBV2 and TRBJ2-1; no reliable D call. Trimming cost V 3 bases and J 10 bases, with 7 bases left between them. The CDR3 has 11 residues. Germline V gene sequence: CDR1 SNHLY, CDR2 FYNNEI. The CDR3 here is CASSEAPEQFF. In DNA, the CDR3 is TGTGCCAGCAGTGAGGCCCCCGAGCAGTTCTTC. Variable domain in full (rest from reference TRBV2 and TRBJ2-1): EPEVTQTPSHQVTQMGQEVILRCVPISNHLYFYWYRQILGQKVEFLVSFYNNEISEKSEIFDDQFSVERPDGSNFTLKIRSTKLEDSAMYFCASSEAPEQFFGPGTRLTVL.

In this sample, this clonotype turned up many times. This chain uses TRBV7-9 with TRBJ1-1; D remains unclear. Germline loops: CDR1 SEHNR, CDR2 FQNEAQ (reference sequence). With 1 base removed from V and 2 bases from J, the gap between germline ends came to 8 bases. The CDR3 is made up of 14 amino acids. The CDR3 is CASSLGARNTEAFF. The DNA for the CDR3 is TGTGCCAGCAGCTTAGGGGCCAGAAACACTGAAGCTTTCTTT.

In its sample, this clonotype was seen a few times. The chain is built from TRBV4-2 and TRBJ2-1, with no clear D. CDR1 LGHNA and CDR2 YNFKEQ come from the germline V gene. The CDR3 sequence is 18 residues long. The V end was cut by 0 bases, the J end by 2 bases, with 17 bases between. CDR3: CASSQEGLGAEPYNEQFF. The DNA of the CDR3 is TGTGCCAGCAGCCAAGAGGGCCTGGGTGCGGAACCCTACAATGAGCAGTTCTTC.

This clonotype was counted only a few times. This chain connects TRBV6-1 to TRBJ1-1; 8 nucleotides line up with TRBD1. The V and J ends lost 6 bases and 6 bases, in that order; junction bases with no gene match: 9. CDR3 length: 14 amino acids. In germline, CDR1 is MNHNS, CDR2 SASEGT. The CDR3 coding sequence is TGTGCCAGCAGCTCCAGGGGGCGAGGTCCTGAAGCTTTCTTT. It encodes CASSSRGRGPEAFF.

The CDR3 reads CASSSLDSRYEAFF. The CDR3 nucleotides read TGTGCCAGCAGTTCCTTGGACAGTCGTTATGAAGCTTTCTTT. The V call is TRBV6-5, the J call TRBJ1-1, with D perhaps matching TRBD1 (6 bases). V was shortened by 4 bases and J by 7 bases, with 16 bases between the two germline ends. The CDR3 extends over 14 amino acids. Germline V gene sequence: CDR1 MNHEY, CDR2 SVGAGI.

This clonotype turned up a few times. The chain carries TRBV12-3 or TRBV12-4 and TRBJ1-5, with 9 bases fitting TRBD1. This CDR3 is 15 amino acids long. After removal of 5 bases from V and 6 bases from J, the junction contained 8 bases not matched to a gene. CDR3 region: CASSPSGTGIQPQHF. CDR3 nucleotides: TGTGCCAGCAGTCCGTCCGGGACAGGGATTCAGCCCCAGCATTTT.

This clonotype came up a few times. The V gene is TRBV19, the J gene TRBJ2-3; the D gene is possibly TRBD1 (6 bases). The CDR3 has 14 residues. CDR1 and CDR2 (germline): LNHDA, SQIVND (reference sequence). V was pared by 1 base and J by 2 bases, with 7 bases between. The CDR3 nucleotides read TGTGCCAGTAGTATAGGGGGGCACACAGATACGCAGTATTTT. Protein product: CASSIGGHTDTQYF.